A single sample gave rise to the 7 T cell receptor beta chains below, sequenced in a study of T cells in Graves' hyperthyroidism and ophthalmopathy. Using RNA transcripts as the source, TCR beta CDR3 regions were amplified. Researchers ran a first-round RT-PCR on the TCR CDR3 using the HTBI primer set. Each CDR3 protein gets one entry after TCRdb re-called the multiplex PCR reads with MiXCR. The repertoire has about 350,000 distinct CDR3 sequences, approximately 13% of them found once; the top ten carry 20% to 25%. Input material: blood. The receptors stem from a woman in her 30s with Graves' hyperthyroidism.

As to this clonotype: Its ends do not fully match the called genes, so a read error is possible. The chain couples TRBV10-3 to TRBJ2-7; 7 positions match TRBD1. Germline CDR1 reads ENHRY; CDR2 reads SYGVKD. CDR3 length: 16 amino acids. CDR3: CVISESDRRSSYEQYF. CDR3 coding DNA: TGTGTCATCAGTGAGTCGGACAGGCGAAGCTCCTACGAGCAGTACTTC.

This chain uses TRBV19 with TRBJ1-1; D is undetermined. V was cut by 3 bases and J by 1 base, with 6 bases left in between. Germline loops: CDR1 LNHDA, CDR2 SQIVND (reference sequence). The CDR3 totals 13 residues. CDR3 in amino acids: CASSMRENTEAFF. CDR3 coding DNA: TGTGCCAGTAGTATGCGGGAGAACACTGAAGCTTTCTTT.

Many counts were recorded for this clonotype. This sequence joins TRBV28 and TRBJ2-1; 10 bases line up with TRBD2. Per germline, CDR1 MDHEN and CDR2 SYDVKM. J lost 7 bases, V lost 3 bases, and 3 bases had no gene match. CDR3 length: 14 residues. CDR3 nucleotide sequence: TGTGCCAGCAGTTTGGGTAGCGGGAGGAATGAGCAGTTCTTC. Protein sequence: CASSLGSGRNEQFF. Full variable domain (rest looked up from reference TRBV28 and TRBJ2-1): DVKVTQSSRYLVKRTGEKVFLECVQDMDHENMFWYRQDPGLGLRLIYFSYDVKMKEKGDIPEGYSVSREKKERFSLILESASTNQTSMYLCASSLGSGRNEQFFGPGTRLTVL.

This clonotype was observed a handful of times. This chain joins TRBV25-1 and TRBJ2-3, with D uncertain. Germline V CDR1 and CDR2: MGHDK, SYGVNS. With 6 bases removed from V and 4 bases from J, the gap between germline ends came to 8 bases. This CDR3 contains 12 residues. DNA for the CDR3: TGTGCCAGCAGCCACGGCTCAGATACGCAGTATTTT. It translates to CASSHGSDTQYF. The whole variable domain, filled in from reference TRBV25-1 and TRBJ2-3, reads EADIYQTPRYLVIGTGKKITLECSQTMGHDKMYWYQQDPGMELHLIHYSYGVNSTEKGDLSSESTVSRIRTEHFPLTLESARPSHTSQYLCASSHGSDTQYFGPGTRLTVL.

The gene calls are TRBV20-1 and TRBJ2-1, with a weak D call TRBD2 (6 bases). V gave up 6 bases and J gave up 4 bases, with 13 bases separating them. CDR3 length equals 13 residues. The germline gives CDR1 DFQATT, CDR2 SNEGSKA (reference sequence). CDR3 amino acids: CSATGRRYNEQFF. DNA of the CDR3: TGCAGTGCGACCGGGAGAAGGTACAATGAGCAGTTCTTC.

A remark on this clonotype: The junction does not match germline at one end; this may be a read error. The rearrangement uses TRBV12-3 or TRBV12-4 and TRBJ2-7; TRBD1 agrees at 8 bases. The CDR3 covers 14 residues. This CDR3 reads CASSSRTGYYEQSF. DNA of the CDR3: TGTGCCAGCAGTTCCCGGACAGGGTATTACGAGCAGTCCTTC.

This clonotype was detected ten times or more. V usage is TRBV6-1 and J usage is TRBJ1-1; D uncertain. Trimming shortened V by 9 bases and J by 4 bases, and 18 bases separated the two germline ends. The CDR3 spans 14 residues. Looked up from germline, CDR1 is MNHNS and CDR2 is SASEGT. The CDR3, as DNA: TGTGCCAGTACCTCCATCTTAGGTGGCACTGAAGCTTTCTTT. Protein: CASTSILGGTEAFF.